This T cell receptor beta chain was documented in a study of blood T cell repertoires in COVID-19. About the research overall: From the United States, Italy and Spain came samples of acute and convalescent COVID-19. Sources were T cells, B-cell-depleted T cells, or PBMCs; the material itself was cDNA or gDNA.

Enrolment of Seattle patients took place during active infection, and they were followed longitudinally. V was shortened by 0 bases and J by 9 bases, with 16 bases between the two germline ends. In germline, CDR1 is SGDLS, CDR2 YYNGEE. The CDR3 sequence is 15 residues long. In the authors' workflow: For nucleated cells, counts were estimated from reference gene primer amplification. Sequenced by immunoSEQ multiplex PCR; TCRdb stores in-frame clones only, minus some. V and J calls and clone size come straight from that table; D and trimming were deduced from the DNA. This table has a few hundred thousand clones, around 90% appearing once.

Sequenced sample: peripheral blood. The V call is TRBV9, the J call TRBJ2-1, with a possible D match to TRBD1 (5 bases). The receptor comes from a man between 18 and 29 years old with COVID-19, enrolled during active disease. Here the CDR3 DNA reads TGTGCCAGCAGCGTAGGACAGCGCCTTGAGGCTGAGCAGTTCTTC. It codes for CASSVGQRLEAEQFF.